This T cell receptor (beta chain) stems from a study of human T cells and chemical hapten exposure. Study details: Alopecia areata, totalis or universalis affected patients, mainly female. It was small differences in pooled library volume that mainly caused per-sample TCR yields to vary. Regarding the study as a whole: Expanded TCRs created a significantly greater count of big CDR3 similarity clusters than controls did.

V was pared by 1 base and J by 5 bases, with 23 bases between. The CDR3 has 19 residues. Germline loops: CDR1 SEHNR, CDR2 FQNEAQ (reference sequence). A word on this clonotype: The antigen remains undetermined.

TCRdb reprocessed the RACE reads with MiXCR, giving one entry per CDR3 protein. This sample has 75,000 to 100,000 distinct CDR3 sequences, with around 12% found just once. As to time point: patch test 1, 2 weeks after DPC sensitization. Treatment described: therapeutic diphenylcyclopropenone sensitization with weekly scalp DPC. Participating donors were patients with alopecia, aged 18 to 70 years, considered appropriate candidates for DPC. The sequencing here drew on whole blood, taken in connection with sensitization to the hapten diphenylcyclopropenone (DPC). This clonotype originated in a woman in her 40s with alopecia areata. Some clones in this sample may be carry-over from other donors' samples. The V call is TRBV7-9, the J call TRBJ1-4; D call uncertain. This CDR3 reads CASSLGTRSGLRINEKLFF. The CDR3 bases are TGTGCCAGCAGCTTAGGGACCCGGAGTGGATTGCGGATCAATGAAAAACTGTTTTTT. Combining the CDR3 with reference TRBV7-9 and TRBJ1-4 gives the whole variable domain DTGVSQNPRHKITKRGQNVTFRCDPISEHNRLYWYRQTLGQGPEFLTYFQNEAQLEKSRLLSDRFSAERPKGSFSTLEIQRTEQGDSAMYLCASSLGTRSGLRINEKLFFGSGTQLSVL.